Below are 30 T cell receptor beta chains sequenced from a single sample in a study of cytomegalovirus exposure and HLA in healthy donors (dated by TCRdb to 2016 to 2017). The library was made by the immunoSEQ multiplex PCR assay. A mixture of 60 forward primers for TCR Vbeta segments and 13 reverse primers for TCR Jbeta segments was used in the multiplex PCR. TCRdb limited this immuneACCESS table to in-frame rearrangements with V and J called. A share of clones is missing; checked studies link under half to unresolved V genes, and the rest is unexplained. Counted in this sample were about 160,000 clones; 70% to 80% of them appeared once. About 6.7% of the sample comes from the top ten. The sequencing input was PBMCs. The receptors here all came from a middle-aged man in good health and CMV-seropositive.

The gene calls are TRBV30 and TRBJ2-2; unclear D gene. V lost 0 bases to trimming and J lost 6 bases, with 8 bases between them. This CDR3 comprises 13 residues. Per germline, CDR1 GTSNPN and CDR2 SVGIG (reference sequence). The CDR3 protein is CAWSVLSAGELFF. The CDR3 bases are TGTGCCTGGAGTGTACTATCGGCCGGGGAGCTGTTTTTT.

Only one count was recorded for this clone. V usage is TRBV5-1 and J usage is TRBJ1-4; 7 nucleotides align to TRBD1. The CDR3 has 15 residues. The junction had 6 bases not matched to a gene; V was cut back by 4 bases and J by 3 bases. Germline CDR1 reads SGHRS; CDR2 reads YFSETQ. CDR3 amino acids: CASSIKGAANEKLFF. In DNA, the CDR3 is TGCGCCAGCAGCATCAAGGGGGCGGCTAATGAAAAACTGTTTTTT.

V usage is TRBV19 and J usage is TRBJ2-1, with 7 positions matching TRBD2. This CDR3 region has 15 residues. Germline CDR1 is LNHDA and CDR2 is SQIVND (reference sequence). V lost 7 bases and J lost 10; bases outside the gene matches: 16. The CDR3 sequence: CASTLRGTTVMEQFF. The CDR3 DNA reads TGTGCCAGTACCCTTCGAGGGACTACGGTAATGGAGCAGTTCTTC.

V gene TRBV10-3 combines with J gene TRBJ1-5, with D possibly matching TRBD1 (5 bases). The germline V gene has CDR1 ENHRY and CDR2 SYGVKD. The CDR3 loop spans 14 amino acids. V lost 3 bases and J 3 bases, leaving 9 bases between the germline ends. CDR3 region: CAISEDSPNQPQHF. CDR3 DNA sequence: TGTGCCATCAGTGAAGACAGTCCCAATCAGCCCCAGCATTTT.

The rearrangement joins TRBV7-8 to TRBJ1-1, with 10 nucleotides matching TRBD1. The V and J ends lost 5 bases and 0 bases, in that order; junction bases with no gene match: 6. Germline assignment: CDR1 SGHVS and CDR2 FQNEAQ. The CDR3 sequence is 16 residues long. The CDR3 DNA sequence: TGTGCCAGCAGCCTCCCGGGACAGGGGCTGAACACTGAAGCTTTCTTT. The encoded protein is CASSLPGQGLNTEAFF.

The chain links TRBV5-6 to TRBJ1-4; maybe TRBD1 (6 bases). The V end lost 2 bases, the J end lost 6 bases, and 14 bases lay between the germline ends. The CDR3 runs to 15 residues. Germline lookup yields CDR1 SGHDT and CDR2 YYEEEE. The CDR3 protein is CASSFRGGADEKLFF. Here the CDR3 DNA reads TGTGCCAGCAGCTTTCGTGGGGGCGCGGATGAAAAACTGTTTTTT.

This chain links TRBV6-1 with TRBJ1-4, with D perhaps matching TRBD1 (5 bases). The CDR3 contains 14 residues. The V gene's germline CDR1 is MNHNS and CDR2 SASEGT. Trimming shortened V by 4 bases and J by 1 base, and 7 bases separated the two germline ends. The DNA of the CDR3 is TGTGCCAGCAGTGGACAGCTAACTAATGAAAAACTGTTTTTT. Protein sequence: CASSGQLTNEKLFF.

This sequence joins TRBV5-4 and TRBJ2-2, with 12 bases identical to TRBD2. The germline V gene has CDR1 SGHNT and CDR2 YYREEE (reference sequence). This CDR3 region has 19 residues. J gave up 4 bases and V 0 bases, and 10 bases lay outside the gene matches. The CDR3 loop reads CASSLEPLAGGPSTGELFF. The CDR3 DNA follows: TGTGCCAGCAGCTTGGAACCCCTAGCGGGAGGGCCGAGCACCGGGGAGCTGTTTTTT. The full variable domain, rest sourced from reference TRBV5-4 and TRBJ2-2, is ETGVTQSPTHLIKTRGQQVTLRCSSQSGHNTVSWYQQALGQGPQFIFQYYREEENGRGNFPPRFSGLQFPNYSSELNVNALELDDSALYLCASSLEPLAGGPSTGELFFGEGSRLTVL.

The CDR3 DNA reads as TGTGCCAGCAGCCAATGGACTAGCGGGAGCTACGAGCAGTACTTC. The encoded protein is CASSQWTSGSYEQYF. This chain connects TRBV11-1 to TRBJ2-7, with 13 nucleotides matching TRBD2. CDR3 size: 15 residues. The trim removed 5 bases at V and 3 bases at J, leaving 4 bases unmatched. Germline CDR1 is SGHAT and CDR2 is FQDESV (reference sequence).

V and J are TRBV5-1 and TRBJ1-2; TRBD1 matches 7 bases. Germline values: CDR1 SGHRS, CDR2 YFSETQ. This CDR3 is built from 13 residues. With 4 bases clipped from V and 3 bases from J, the junction kept 3 bases outside the gene matches. This CDR3 is CASSRGTDYGYTF. The CDR3 nucleotides are TGCGCCAGCAGCCGGGGGACAGACTATGGCTACACCTTC. Drawing the rest from reference TRBV5-1 and TRBJ1-2, the complete variable domain is KAGVTQTPRYLIKTRGQQVTLSCSPISGHRSVSWYQQTPGQGLQFLFEYFSETQRNKGNFPGRFSGRQFSNSRSEMNVSTLELGDSALYLCASSRGTDYGYTFGSGTRLTVV.

V and J are TRBV18 and TRBJ2-1, with D unclear. This CDR3 has 14 residues. The ends were cut back, 0 bases at V and 3 bases at J, with 6 bases in the middle. The germline CDR1 and CDR2 sequences are KGHSH and LQKENI. The CDR3 nucleotides read TGTGCCAGCTCACCACCCCTAGTCTACAATGAGCAGTTCTTC. This encodes CASSPPLVYNEQFF. Supplemented by reference TRBV18 and TRBJ2-1, the full variable domain reads NAGVMQNPRHLVRRRGQEARLRCSPMKGHSHVYWYRQLPEEGLKFMVYLQKENIIDESGMPKERFSAEFPKEGPSILRIQQVVRGDSAAYFCASSPPLVYNEQFFGPGTRLTVL.

The CDR3 spells CSVTLAGKHYEQYF. As DNA, the CDR3 is TGCAGCGTTACACTAGCGGGAAAGCATTACGAGCAGTACTTC. V usage is TRBV29-1 and J usage is TRBJ2-5; TRBD2 matches at 10 bases. Judging by the DNA end, TRBJ2-7 fits better; the J call may be wrong. Germline V lookup: CDR1 SQVTM, CDR2 ANQGSEA. This CDR3 spans 14 amino acids.

This chain links TRBV28 with TRBJ1-5; the match to TRBD1 covers 8 bases. This CDR3 is 18 amino acids long. Germline CDR1 MDHEN, CDR2 SYDVKM. The V and J ends lost 6 bases and 0 bases, in that order; junction bases with no gene match: 13. CDR3 coding DNA: TGTGCCAGCAGAGATGGACAGGGCCGAGGTTATAGCAATCAGCCCCAGCATTTT. It is translated as CASRDGQGRGYSNQPQHF.

The chain joins TRBV5-8 to TRBJ1-5, with D hard to call. The V gene's germline CDR1 is SGHTS and CDR2 YDEGEE. The length of the CDR3 is 17 residues. Trimming left V 4 bases short and J 0 bases short, with 17 bases between. CDR3 sequence (DNA): TGTGCCAGCAGCCCCCTCGGGCGGGGAAGTAGCAATCAGCCCCAGCATTTT. Amino acid sequence: CASSPLGRGSSNQPQHF.

This rearrangement joins TRBV2 to TRBJ2-3; TRBD1 aligns across 10 bases. The CDR3 sequence is 16 residues long. Trimming removed 6 bases from V and 4 bases from J; junction bases left unmatched: 10. Per germline, CDR1 SNHLY and CDR2 FYNNEI. CDR3 nucleotides: TGTGCCAGCAGGGCCCCGGGGACAGGGGTAGCAGATACGCAGTATTTT. Its translation: CASRAPGTGVADTQYF.

The chain joins TRBV10-3 to TRBJ2-7, with a tentative D call TRBD2 (6 bases). CDR1 ENHRY and CDR2 SYGVKD come from the germline V gene. Between the trimmed V and J ends, which lost 4 bases and 0 bases, there was a span of 19 bases. The CDR3 sequence is 17 residues long. The CDR3 coding sequence is TGTGCCATCAGTGGGAGGGTGGTCGGAAAAAGCTCCTACGAGCAGTACTTC. Protein: CAISGRVVGKSSYEQYF.

V gene TRBV10-3 combines with J gene TRBJ2-1; 9 nucleotides line up with TRBD2. CDR3 length: 17 amino acids. After removal of 4 bases from V and 3 bases from J, the junction contained 10 bases not matched to a gene. In germline, CDR1 is ENHRY, CDR2 SYGVKD. CDR3 sequence (DNA): TGTGCCATCAGTGTTTCCCTTGGTAGCGGGGGCTACAATGAGCAGTTCTTC. It yields the protein CAISVSLGSGGYNEQFF.

The chain joins TRBV5-4 to TRBJ2-7; 11 nucleotides match TRBD1. Per germline, CDR1 SGHNT and CDR2 YYREEE (reference sequence). This CDR3 region has 16 residues. V lost 5 bases to trimming and J lost 2 bases; unmatched junction nucleotides: 9. This CDR3 is CASSQGGGQGAYEQYF. CDR3 DNA: TGTGCCAGCAGTCAGGGGGGGGGACAGGGGGCCTACGAGCAGTACTTC.

The chain recombines TRBV4-1 with TRBJ2-1; 11 bases match TRBD2. Looked up from germline, CDR1 is MGHRA and CDR2 is YSYEKL. With V trimmed by 3 bases and J by 6 bases, 4 bases remained unmatched. The CDR3 has 15 residues. CDR3 DNA: TGCGCCAGCAGCCATACTAGCGGGAGCGTCAATGAGCAGTTCTTC. Translating gives CASSHTSGSVNEQFF.

V is TRBV15 and J is TRBJ2-1; a possible D gene is TRBD1 (5 bases). Germline values: CDR1 LNHNV, CDR2 YYDKDF (reference sequence). This CDR3 contains 13 residues. The V end lost 5 bases, the J end lost 5 bases, and 10 bases lay between the germline ends. CDR3 DNA: TGTGCCACCAGCCTAGACAGCCACAATGAGCAGTTCTTC. Protein: CATSLDSHNEQFF.

The chain combines TRBV6-1 with TRBJ2-7; maybe TRBD2 (5 bases). The CDR3 loop spans 14 amino acids. The germline V and J ends were trimmed by 2 bases and 9 bases, with 17 bases remaining between them. CDR1 MNHNS and CDR2 SASEGT come from the germline V gene. The CDR3 spells CASSEFGSSRGQYF. For the CDR3, the DNA is TGTGCCAGCAGTGAATTCGGCAGTTCCCGGGGGCAGTACTTC.

The chain couples TRBV28 to TRBJ2-5; 7 bases align to TRBD2. Germline trimming cut 6 bases from V and 1 base from J; bases unmatched to any gene: 11. Germline V CDR1 and CDR2: MDHEN, SYDVKM. There are 16 residues in the CDR3. The CDR3 loop reads CASSFGLADLQETQYF. Written as DNA, the CDR3 is TGTGCCAGCAGCTTCGGGCTAGCGGACCTCCAAGAGACCCAGTACTTC.

The chain recombines TRBV6-5 with TRBJ1-2; D not resolved. This CDR3 has 15 amino acids. Trimming left V 4 bases short and J 3 bases short, with 15 bases between. Per the germline V gene, CDR1 is MNHEY and CDR2 is SVGAGI. CDR3 sequence (DNA): TGTGCCAGCAGTTCCATTAGAGGGTCTGACTATGGCTACACCTTC. As protein: CASSSIRGSDYGYTF.

This chain connects TRBV28 to TRBJ1-2; 10 nucleotides line up with TRBD1. Germline CDR1 reads MDHEN; CDR2 reads SYDVKM. V lost 5 bases and J lost 4; bases outside the gene matches: 7. This CDR3 is 15 amino acids long. The DNA for the CDR3 is TGTGCCAGCAGTAAAGAGACAGGGGGCTCCTATGGCTACACCTTC. Protein: CASSKETGGSYGYTF.

The chain uses TRBV5-1 and TRBJ2-5; weak D call: TRBD1 (6 bases). The CDR3 loop spans 16 amino acids. The germline V gene encodes CDR1 SGHRS and CDR2 YFSETQ. The V and J ends lost 4 bases and 4 bases respectively, with 20 bases between them. DNA for the CDR3: TGCGCCAGCAGCAGAAAAACAGGGTGGGTTGGAGAGACCCAGTACTTC. Translation gives CASSRKTGWVGETQYF.

The V call is TRBV5-1, the J call TRBJ2-5; 11 bases are shared with TRBD2. Trimming cost V 4 bases and J 1 base; bases outside gene matches: 6. The length of the CDR3 is 16 residues. Per the germline V gene, CDR1 is SGHRS and CDR2 is YFSETQ. The CDR3 loop reads CASSQGLAEPQETQYF. CDR3 nucleotide sequence: TGCGCCAGCAGCCAGGGACTAGCGGAACCCCAAGAGACCCAGTACTTC.

The chain uses TRBV29-1 and TRBJ1-2; the D gene is possibly TRBD1 (5 bases). The CDR3 sequence is 11 residues long. Germline-derived CDR1 and CDR2 are SQVTM and ANQGSEA. V was pared by 4 bases and J by 4 bases, with 7 bases between. CDR3 loop: CSVATVYGYTF. DNA of the CDR3: TGCAGCGTTGCGACAGTCTATGGCTACACCTTC.

The chain combines TRBV27 with TRBJ1-6; D not resolved. Germline-derived CDR1 and CDR2 are MNHEY and SMNVEV (reference sequence). The CDR3 totals 14 residues. V was trimmed by 3 bases and J by 3 bases, leaving 6 bases between them. CDR3 in DNA: TGTGCCAGCAGTTTTACAGACTATAATTCACCCCTCCACTTT. Encoded protein: CASSFTDYNSPLHF.

This clone has more than one count but fewer than ten. The chain has TRBV5-4 and TRBJ2-7; 7 nucleotides match TRBD1. The CDR3 runs 12 residues. Trimming at V came to 5 bases and at J to 3 bases, leaving 2 bases not matched to a gene. Germline-derived CDR1 and CDR2 are SGHNT and YYREEE (reference sequence). The CDR3 loop reads CASSRDSYEQYF. In nucleotides, the CDR3 is TGTGCCAGCAGTCGGGACAGCTACGAGCAGTACTTC.

This clone was seen more than once but under ten times. CDR3 DNA sequence: TGCGCCAGCAGCGATACTAGCTACGAGCAGTACTTC. It specifies CASSDTSYEQYF. The chain couples TRBV10-1 to TRBJ2-7; D perhaps matches TRBD2 (5 bases). Between the trimmed V and J ends, which lost 6 bases and 3 bases, there was a span of 9 bases. Germline values: CDR1 WNHNN, CDR2 SYGVQD (reference sequence). This CDR3 is 12 amino acids long.